What follows are 22 T cell receptor beta chains derived from one specimen sequenced in a study of blood T cell repertoires in COVID-19. Assay: immunoSEQ multiplex PCR; the TCRdb copy retains only in-frame clones and omits some. Of 100,000 to 150,000 clones in the sample, 70% to 75% were seen once. Sequencing was performed on peripheral blood. The source of these receptors is a man of 80 years or more with COVID-19, enrolled during active disease.

The genes are TRBV13 and TRBJ2-7, with 7 bases matching TRBD1. Trimming removed 3 bases from V and 4 bases from J; junction bases left unmatched: 9. The CDR3 has 15 residues. Germline V gene data show CDR1 as PRHDT and CDR2 as FYEKMQ (reference sequence). Written as DNA, the CDR3 is TGTGCCAGCAGCTTCAACGACAGGGCGAGGTACGAGCAGTACTTC. Translating it yields CASSFNDRARYEQYF.

This rearrangement joins TRBV11-3 to TRBJ2-7, with a tentative D call TRBD1 (6 bases). The CDR3 spans 14 residues. Trimming cost V 3 bases and J 1 base, with 10 bases left between them. Germline V lookup: CDR1 SGHNT, CDR2 YENEEA. The CDR3 bases are TGTGCCAGCAGCTTGACAGGTTCATCCTACGAGCAGTACTTC. Translation gives CASSLTGSSYEQYF.

In the case of this clone: One end of the junction varies from germline; a read error may be responsible. Other DNA sequences in the sample encode the same CDR3. The chain has TRBV3-1 (or the pseudogene TRBV3-2) and TRBJ2-7, with 7 bases fitting TRBD2. Per the germline V gene, CDR1 is LGHDT and CDR2 is YNNKEL (reference sequence). This CDR3 has 16 residues. CDR3 in amino acids: CASSSRSSGATYEQYF. CDR3 sequence (DNA): TGTGCTAGCAGCTCACGATCTAGCGGTGCTACCTACGAGCAGTACTTC.

This clone occurred a few times. The chain links TRBV28 to TRBJ1-1, with 7 bases that match TRBD1. From germline, CDR1 is MDHEN and CDR2 SYDVKM. This CDR3 has 14 amino acids. The V and J ends lost 3 bases and 5 bases, in that order; junction bases with no gene match: 6. The CDR3 bases are TGTGCCAGCAGTTTGGAGGGGGCGCGGACTGAAGCTTTCTTT. Its translation: CASSLEGARTEAFF.

Regarding this clone: The junction does not match germline at one end; this may be a read error. The gene calls are TRBV7-7 and TRBJ2-5, with TRBD2 as a possible D gene (6 bases). This CDR3 region has 14 residues. Germline V CDR1 and CDR2: SSHAT, FNYEAQ (reference sequence). The DNA for the CDR3 is TGTGCTAGCAGCCGTCCGGGACTTTGGGAGACCCAGTACTTC. Translated, it gives CASSRPGLWETQYF.

The rearrangement uses TRBV19 and TRBJ1-5; TRBD1 is a possible D gene (6 bases). The CDR3 sequence is 15 residues long. The V gene lost 5 bases and the J gene lost 5 bases, with 16 bases spanning the gap. Germline V gene lookup returns CDR1 LNHDA and CDR2 SQIVND (reference sequence). The CDR3 here is CASSPGQYSYQPQHF. The CDR3 DNA reads as TGTGCCAGTAGTCCGGGACAATATTCCTATCAGCCCCAGCATTTT. The full variable domain, its missing parts supplied by reference TRBV19 and TRBJ1-5, is DGGITQSPKYLFRKEGQNVTLSCEQNLNHDAMYWYRQDPGQGLRLIYYSQIVNDFQKGDIAEGYSVSREKKESFPLTVTSAQKNPTAFYLCASSPGQYSYQPQHFGDGTRLSIL.

This chain connects TRBV27 to TRBJ2-7; D is perhaps TRBD1 (6 bases). V was cut by 4 bases and J by 3 bases, with 10 bases left in between. Germline CDR1 MNHEY, CDR2 SMNVEV (reference sequence). The CDR3 length is 13 residues. CDR3 in amino acids: CASSSARGYEQYF. The CDR3, as DNA: TGTGCCAGCAGTTCGGCCAGGGGCTACGAGCAGTACTTC.

This clone has just one count. The genes are TRBV4-3 and TRBJ2-5; D perhaps matches TRBD2 (5 bases). Germline lookup yields CDR1 LGHNA and CDR2 YSLEER. V dropped 4 bases and J dropped 0 bases, with 12 bases sitting between them. The CDR3 is 15 amino acids. Written as DNA, the CDR3 is TGCGCCAGCAGCCGGAGCGGTATGAACCAAGAGACCCAGTACTTC. It is translated as CASSRSGMNQETQYF.

The V and J genes are TRBV5-4 and TRBJ2-5; possible D gene TRBD2, 7 bases. V was trimmed by 6 bases and J by 5 bases, leaving 17 bases between them. The CDR3 extends over 14 amino acids. Germline V lookup: CDR1 SGHNT, CDR2 YYREEE (reference sequence). The CDR3 reads CASNKVGGQETQYF. The CDR3 DNA sequence: TGTGCCAGCAACAAGGTCGGGGGGCAGGAGACCCAGTACTTC. Looking up the rest from reference TRBV5-4 and TRBJ2-5 gives the full variable domain: ETGVTQSPTHLIKTRGQQVTLRCSSQSGHNTVSWYQQALGQGPQFIFQYYREEENGRGNFPPRFSGLQFPNYSSELNVNALELDDSALYLCASNKVGGQETQYFGPGTRLLVL.

The chain links TRBV6-5 to TRBJ1-2; TRBD1 agrees at 8 bases. The CDR3 totals 14 residues. Germline V gene sequence: CDR1 MNHEY, CDR2 SVGAGI. Losses at the gene ends were 11 bases for V and 3 bases for J; bases not matched to a gene: 11. The CDR3 DNA follows: TGTGCCGCAAAACAGGGGGGGGATTACTATGGCTACACCTTC. Amino acids: CAAKQGGDYYGYTF.

The genes are TRBV7-8 and TRBJ1-4; tentative D call: TRBD1 (6 bases). CDR1 is SGHVS, CDR2 FQNEAQ, per germline. V lost 5 bases and J 3 bases, leaving 13 bases between the germline ends. The CDR3 is 15 residues long. DNA of the CDR3: TGTGCCAGCAGCCCCCGACAGGTTGCTAATGAAAAACTGTTTTTT. Translated, it gives CASSPRQVANEKLFF.

The rearrangement joins TRBV5-1 to TRBJ2-7; maybe TRBD2 (6 bases). The CDR3 is 15 amino acids. From germline, CDR1 is SGHRS and CDR2 YFSETQ. V gave up 4 bases and J gave up 2 bases, with 16 bases separating them. The CDR3 sequence is CASSPVAGRPYEQYF. The CDR3 coding sequence is TGCGCCAGCAGCCCGGTGGCAGGGAGGCCCTACGAGCAGTACTTC.

The chain has TRBV5-6 and TRBJ2-3; TRBD2 matches 11 bases. Germline-derived CDR1 and CDR2 are SGHDT and YYEEEE. V dropped 0 bases and J dropped 1; count of bases not matched to a gene: 7. The CDR3 covers 18 residues. The CDR3 DNA is TGTGCCAGCAGCTTGGCCTGGGATAGCGGGGGGGGCACAGATACGCAGTATTTT. It encodes CASSLAWDSGGGTDTQYF.

The V call is TRBV2, the J call TRBJ1-3, with 10 bases aligning to TRBD1. The ends lost 3 bases at V and 5 bases at J; junction bases unmatched: 10. Germline loops: CDR1 SNHLY, CDR2 FYNNEI. The CDR3 consists of 17 residues. Here the CDR3 DNA reads TGTGCCAGCAGTGAGAGGGGGACAGGGGAAAGTAGAAACACCATATATTTT. It yields the protein CASSERGTGESRNTIYF.

The genes are TRBV29-1 and TRBJ2-7, with 10 bases that match TRBD2. This CDR3 comprises 15 residues. The germline V gene has CDR1 SQVTM and CDR2 ANQGSEA. V trimming: 4 bases; J trimming: 2 bases; junction bases outside the gene matches: 8. CDR3 sequence (DNA): TGCAGCGTTGGGGGGACTAGCGCAACCCCCTACGAGCAGTACTTC. Translating it yields CSVGGTSATPYEQYF.

The chain uses TRBV7-9 and TRBJ2-7, with 10 bases aligning to TRBD1. CDR3 length: 12 amino acids. Germline CDR1 and CDR2: SEHNR and FQNEAQ (reference sequence). V lost 4 bases and J lost 6; bases outside the gene matches: 0. Here the CDR3 reads CASSWTGGEQYF. CDR3 sequence (DNA): TGTGCCAGCAGCTGGACAGGGGGCGAGCAGTACTTC.

CDR3 loop: CASSEGAGGGEQYF. CDR3 nucleotides: TGTGCCAGTAGCGAGGGAGCGGGAGGGGGCGAGCAGTACTTC. The chain joins TRBV19 to TRBJ2-7; 10 bases are shared with TRBD2. Germline values: CDR1 LNHDA, CDR2 SQIVND (reference sequence). Trimming cost V 6 bases and J 6 bases; bases outside gene matches: 8. CDR3 length equals 14 residues.

This chain links TRBV28 with TRBJ2-7, with TRBD1 matching 7 bases. Germline loops: CDR1 MDHEN, CDR2 SYDVKM. The CDR3 length is 16 residues. V was clipped by 6 bases and J by 2 bases; unmatched bases: 13. CDR3 nucleotides: TGTGCCAGCAGCCCACCGTCCGGGACAGTAACCTACGAGCAGTACTTC. Encoded protein: CASSPPSGTVTYEQYF.

V and J are TRBV5-1 and TRBJ2-5; 7 bases align to TRBD1. The germline CDR1 and CDR2 sequences are SGHRS and YFSETQ. CDR3 length: 14 residues. V was pared by 4 bases and J by 1 base, with 4 bases of the junction left unmatched. The CDR3 region is CASSPGTVQETQYF. The DNA for the CDR3 is TGCGCCAGCAGCCCGGGGACAGTCCAAGAGACCCAGTACTTC. The full variable domain, rest sourced from reference TRBV5-1 and TRBJ2-5, is KAGVTQTPRYLIKTRGQQVTLSCSPISGHRSVSWYQQTPGQGLQFLFEYFSETQRNKGNFPGRFSGRQFSNSRSEMNVSTLELGDSALYLCASSPGTVQETQYFGPGTRLLVL.

The rearrangement uses TRBV11-2 and TRBJ1-6, with 8 bases that match TRBD1. CDR1 and CDR2 (germline): SGHAT, FQNNGV. This CDR3 is 14 amino acids long. With 4 bases clipped from V and 10 bases from J, the junction kept 6 bases outside the gene matches. The CDR3 region has the DNA TGTGCCAGCAGCTCCGGACAGGGACTATCACCCCTCCACTTT. This gives the protein CASSSGQGLSPLHF.

This clone was counted once. The chain couples TRBV9 to TRBJ2-7; 10 nucleotides agree with TRBD1. The CDR3 length is 15 residues. V lost 4 bases, J lost 3 bases, and 7 bases stayed unmatched. Looked up from germline, CDR1 is SGDLS and CDR2 is YYNGEE. The CDR3 bases are TGTGCCAGCAGCCCACGGACAGGGGGGAACTACGAGCAGTACTTC. Translation: CASSPRTGGNYEQYF.

The V gene is TRBV7-2, the J gene TRBJ2-7; 9 bases match TRBD2. The trim removed 1 base at V and 6 bases at J, leaving 4 bases unmatched. CDR3 length equals 14 residues. Germline loops: CDR1 SGHTA, CDR2 FQGNSA. The CDR3, as DNA: TGTGCCAGCAGCTTAGGAGTAGCGGGAGCCGAGCAGTACTTC. Translated, it gives CASSLGVAGAEQYF.